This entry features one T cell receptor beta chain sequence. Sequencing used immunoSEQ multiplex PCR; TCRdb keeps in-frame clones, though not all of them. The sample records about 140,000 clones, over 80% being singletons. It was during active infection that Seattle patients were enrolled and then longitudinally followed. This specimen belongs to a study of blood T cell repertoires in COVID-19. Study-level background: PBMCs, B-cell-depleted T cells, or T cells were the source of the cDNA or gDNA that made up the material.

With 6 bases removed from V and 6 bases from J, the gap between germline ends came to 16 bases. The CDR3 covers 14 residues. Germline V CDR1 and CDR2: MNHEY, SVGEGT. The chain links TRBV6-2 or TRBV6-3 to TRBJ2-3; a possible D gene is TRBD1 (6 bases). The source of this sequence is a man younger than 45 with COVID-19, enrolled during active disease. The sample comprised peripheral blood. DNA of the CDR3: TGTGCCAGCAGCCAAGGGGGAGTTAAGGATACGCAGTATTTT. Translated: CASSQGGVKDTQYF.